This entry features one T cell receptor (beta chain) sequence. Its antigen is not known. This sample is part of a study of brain T cells in children with intractable seizures. Time point meaning: blood from clinic visit 5 months post-surgery; TSC patient then seizure free. Surgery cases with the highest brain T cell transcript signatures were chosen for sequencing. Pre-surgery treatment included at least one anti-epileptic drug. General study points: Pre-surgery blood may have been undersampled, hiding some clones.

Libraries were prepared by immunoSEQ multiplex PCR; TCRdb keeps only in-frame clonotypes and omits some of them. The data contain about 350,000 clones, over 90% of them seen just once; the ten biggest clones take up roughly 5.7%. CDR3 length equals 14 residues. The trim removed 4 bases at V and 0 bases at J, leaving 1 base unmatched. CDR1 is MGHRA and CDR2 is YSYEKL in the germline V gene. This rearrangement joins TRBV4-1 to TRBJ2-3; the match to TRBD2 covers 7 bases. The clonotype originates from a boy less than two years old with tuberous sclerosis and intractable seizures. Sequences were derived from peripheral blood, sampled roughly 5 months after surgery. The CDR3 region is CASSRGGSTDTQYF. The CDR3 nucleotides are TGCGCCAGCAGCCGGGGGGGTAGCACAGATACGCAGTATTTT.